This record concerns one T cell receptor beta chain sequence. CDR1 KGHSH and CDR2 LQKENI come from the germline V gene. Unmatched junction bases numbered 13, after V lost 3 bases and J lost 6 bases. This CDR3 has 17 residues. The data were taken from a study of shared clonotypes between healthy human individuals. Study at large: Three CD4 naive, three CD4 memory, two CD8 naive and one CD8 memory plate were used per donor.

How the authors handled the data: ImmunoSEQ yielded junction-only sequences lacking quality scores, so filtering differed. Data came from immunoSEQ multiplex PCR; TCRdb stores just in-frame clones and leaves some out. V, J and clone size are those of that table, while D and trimming were read from the DNA. Among some 2,000,000 clones listed, around 95% were seen once. The source material was naive CD4+ T cells sorted from blood. Indicated subset: CD45RA+ positively selected. V and J are TRBV18 and TRBJ1-5; 8 bases are a match to TRBD1. The TCR was taken from a man aged 18 to 29 in good health. The CDR3 DNA reads TGTGCCAGCTCACCCCGCGCCTCCCAGGGGGCAGCTCAGCCCCAGCATTTT. It is translated as CASSPRASQGAAQPQHF.